This is a list of T cell receptor beta chains from one sample in a study of blood T cell repertoires in COVID-19. Some clones are missing from TCRdb's copy, which holds only in-frame ones; the method was immunoSEQ multiplex PCR. There are more than 300,000 clones in the sample; 70% to 90% occur only once, and about 4% lies in the top ten. Sequencing was done on a sample of PBMCs or T cells enriched from blood (not recorded which). These receptor sequences come from a man younger than 45 who had recovered from COVID-19. Both conserved end residues are part of each CDR3. The D gene is left open where the match is weak. Rows may omit the clone size; those that give it use once, few, many or a size class.

d_call j_call v_call clone_size cdr3_aa cdr3_nt
NA TRBJ1-1 TRBV6-5 NA CASSLQGLNTEAFF TGTGCCAGCAGCCTTCAGGGGCTCAACACTGAAGCTTTCTTT
TRBD1 TRBJ2-7 TRBV2 NA CASTLAGTGSYEQYF TGTGCCAGCACATTAGCCGGGACAGGGTCCTACGAGCAGTACTTC
NA TRBJ1-2 TRBV19 NA CASISDSSWGGYTF TGTGCCAGTATCTCAGACAGCTCCTGGGGTGGCTACACCTTC
NA TRBJ1-5 TRBV18 NA CASSPVRDQPQHF TGTGCCAGCTCACCGGTCAGGGATCAGCCCCAGCATTTT
NA TRBJ2-1 TRBV5-4 NA CASSVTGDNEQFF TGTGCCAGCAGTGTGACAGGAGACAATGAGCAGTTCTTC
NA TRBJ1-4 TRBV27 NA CASSLWLGANEKLFF TGTGCCAGCAGTTTATGGCTGGGCGCTAATGAAAAACTGTTTTTT
NA TRBJ2-3 TRBV2 NA CASSALRGADTQYF TGTGCCAGCAGCGCACTCAGGGGCGCAGATACGCAGTATTTT
NA TRBJ2-2 TRBV3-1/TRBV3-2 NA CASSPLDTGELFF TGTGCCAGCAGCCCGCTAGACACCGGGGAGCTGTTTTTT
NA TRBJ1-2 TRBV6-1 NA CASSERYGYTF TGTGCCAGCAGTGAACGCTATGGCTACACCTTC
TRBD1 TRBJ1-6 TRBV4-2 NA CASSQELTGPNSPLHF TGTGCCAGCAGCCAAGAGTTGACAGGGCCTAATTCACCCCTCCACTTT
NA TRBJ2-2 TRBV5-4 NA CASSLGGVVYTGELFF TGTGCCAGCAGCTTGGGGGGAGTAGTATACACCGGGGAGCTGTTTTTT
TRBD1 TRBJ1-4 TRBV6-5 few CASRVGQVNEKLFF TGTGCCAGCAGAGTCGGACAGGTTAATGAAAAACTGTTTTTT
NA TRBJ2-7 TRBV4-2 NA CASSQVGEQLSYEQYF TGTGCCAGCAGCCAGGTCGGGGAACAGCTCTCCTACGAGCAGTACTTC
NA TRBJ1-1 TRBV6-5 NA CASSYSGHPNTEAFF TGTGCCAGCAGTTACTCGGGACATCCGAACACTGAAGCTTTCTTT
NA TRBJ2-7 TRBV5-1 NA CASRRAPGSESSYEQYF TGCGCCAGCAGGAGGGCTCCCGGGAGTGAAAGCTCCTACGAGCAGTACTTC
TRBD1 TRBJ1-1 TRBV7-6 NA CASSPLAGGGTEAFF TGTGCCAGCAGCCCGCTTGCAGGGGGCGGCACTGAAGCTTTCTTT
NA TRBJ1-1 TRBV12-3/TRBV12-4 NA CASSLERLGAFF TGTGCCAGCAGTTTAGAGCGACTTGGGGCTTTCTTT
NA TRBJ2-2 TRBV29-1 once CSVEDGFGRGTGELFF TGCAGCGTTGAAGATGGATTCGGTCGAGGCACCGGGGAGCTGTTTTTT
TRBD1 TRBJ1-2 TRBV6-5 NA CASSYGTGGTYGYTF TGTGCCAGCAGTTACGGGACAGGGGGTACCTATGGCTACACCTTC
NA TRBJ2-7 TRBV6-5 NA CASTPPGSIKQYF TGTGCCAGCACCCCCCCAGGGTCGATAAAGCAGTACTTC
TRBD1 TRBJ2-5 TRBV7-9 NA CASSLTRGSETQYF TGTGCCAGCAGCTTAACCAGGGGGTCAGAGACCCAGTACTTC
TRBD2 TRBJ2-3 TRBV27 NA CASTRLGLAGGTDTQYF TGTGCCAGCACCAGACTTGGACTAGCGGGGGGCACAGATACGCAGTATTTT
TRBD1 TRBJ1-2 TRBV28 NA CASSLGTENGYTF TGTGCCAGCAGTTTAGGGACAGAGAATGGCTACACCTTC
NA TRBJ1-2 TRBV7-9 once CASSPPILSSYGYTF TGTGCCAGCAGCCCACCAATTTTGAGCTCGTATGGCTACACCTTC
TRBD1 TRBJ2-7 TRBV10-3 NA CAMSSDRRFYEQYF TGTGCCATGAGCTCGGACAGGAGGTTTTACGAGCAGTACTTC
NA TRBJ2-7 TRBV3-1/TRBV3-2 NA CASSQVTYEQYF TGTGCCAGCAGCCAAGTCACTTACGAGCAGTACTTC
TRBD2 TRBJ2-3 TRBV12-5 NA CASGLIQAGVTDTQYF TGTGCTAGTGGCTTAATTCAGGCGGGAGTGACAGATACGCAGTATTTT
NA TRBJ2-3 TRBV10-1 NA CASRPEDTQYF TGCGCCAGCAGGCCTGAGGATACGCAGTATTTT
TRBD1 TRBJ1-5 TRBV19 NA CASSRTGQNQPQHF TGTGCCAGTAGTAGGACAGGGCAGAATCAGCCCCAGCATTTT
NA TRBJ1-2 TRBV5-6 NA CASSPTGPTLDGYTF TGTGCCAGCAGCCCCACAGGGCCTACTTTGGATGGCTACACCTTC
TRBD1 TRBJ1-1 TRBV7-9 NA CASSHGTGETEAFF TGTGCCAGCAGCCACGGGACAGGGGAAACTGAAGCTTTCTTT
NA TRBJ2-1 TRBV2 NA CASPGIHNEQFF TGTGCCAGCCCCGGGATTCACAATGAGCAGTTCTTC
TRBD1 TRBJ1-2 TRBV4-1 NA CASSPLSGQGQAWDGYTF TGCGCCAGCAGCCCCCTCAGTGGACAGGGCCAAGCCTGGGATGGCTACACCTTC
NA TRBJ1-2 TRBV30 once CAWSARFPPYGYTF TGTGCCTGGAGTGCCCGTTTCCCCCCCTATGGCTACACCTTC
NA TRBJ2-1 TRBV14 NA CASSQDNRFFEQFF TGTGCCAGCAGCCAAGATAACAGGTTTTTTGAGCAGTTCTTC
TRBD1 TRBJ1-1 TRBV30 NA CACGLGTGENTEAFF TGTGCCTGCGGGCTCGGGACAGGGGAGAACACTGAAGCTTTCTTT
NA TRBJ1-1 TRBV11-2 NA CASSGRRNTEAFF TGTGCCAGCAGCGGGAGGAGGAACACTGAAGCTTTCTTT
TRBD2 TRBJ2-1 TRBV2 NA CASSRGGREQFF TGTGCCAGCAGCCGGGGGGGCCGTGAGCAGTTCTTC
NA TRBJ1-1 TRBV20-1 NA CSASELAEAFF TGCAGTGCTAGCGAACTAGCTGAAGCTTTCTTT
NA TRBJ1-1 TRBV3-1/TRBV3-2 few CASSQGRAEAFF TGTGCCAGCAGCCAAGGCCGGGCTGAAGCTTTCTTT
TRBD2 TRBJ2-1 TRBV18 once CASSPPTGLADNEQFF TGTGCCAGCTCACCACCGACGGGACTAGCGGACAATGAGCAGTTCTTC
NA TRBJ2-5 TRBV5-6 NA CASSVRGPRETQYF TGTGCCAGCAGCGTCAGGGGTCCCCGGGAGACCCAGTACTTC
NA TRBJ1-1 TRBV6-5 once CASSYSGYRVAEAFF TGTGCCAGCAGTTACTCGGGCTACAGGGTCGCTGAAGCTTTCTTT
NA TRBJ2-7 TRBV9 NA CASSVGRGSTYEQYF TGTGCCAGCAGCGTAGGTCGGGGTAGCACCTACGAGCAGTACTTC
TRBD1 TRBJ1-2 TRBV7-2 NA CASSLDPTGGDYGYTF TGTGCCAGCAGCTTAGACCCGACAGGGGGAGACTATGGCTACACCTTC